Here is one T cell receptor beta chain with its context. Its specificity is unknown. The sample is drawn from a study of long-term antiretroviral therapy in people with HIV. PBMC samples from each donor numbered at least one pre-ART and at least two post-ART. Runs used v3.0 of the immunoSEQ assay and were done at survey level. Sequencing was directed toward 40,000-50,000 T-cell genomes in each sample. TCRdb's table, derived via immunoSEQ multiplex PCR, lists solely in-frame clones and lacks some. Among roughly 15,000 clones, approximately 94% were seen once, and the ten largest hold around 4.3%. Regarding the study as a whole: There were no data on ART adherence, viral resistance or therapy changes, a gap that limits inferences about post-ART repertoire changes.

Germline V gene lookup returns CDR1 SGHAT and CDR2 FQNNGV. The germline V and J ends were trimmed by 0 bases and 5 bases, with 17 bases remaining between them. This CDR3 has 16 residues. The receptor's source is a woman between 45 and 60 years old with HIV. The source was unsorted PBMCs, collected 6.4 years after starting antiretroviral therapy. The V call is TRBV11-2, the J call TRBJ2-7, with D perhaps matching TRBD2 (6 bases). The CDR3 nucleotides read TGTGCCAGCAGCTTAGACCCGGCTAGCGTAATCCACGAGCAGTACTTC. It encodes CASSLDPASVIHEQYF.